The following is a T cell receptor beta chain sequence with its context. Its antigen is still unknown. Base quality data are lacking; no much larger clone is found one base away. CDR1 is given as SEHNR and CDR2 as FQNEAQ, both from the germline V gene (reference sequence). For this chain, trimming is 4 bases at the V end and 5 bases at the J end, and the number of junction bases without a gene match is 9. Its CDR3 holds 15 amino acids, cysteine through phenylalanine. The entry retains the CDR3 DNA only, 45 bases that are in frame from base 1. The library was produced with 5' RACE. This sample was sequenced with an Illumina MiSeq. The raw public data were reprocessed by TCRdb itself: fastp quality trimming at Q25, MiXCR clonotype calling, in-frame beta chains only. Rows are unified per CDR3 protein, each entry keeping the most common DNA and genes. Within this sample are tens of thousands of distinct CDR3 sequences, with roughly 17% of them counted one time only. The ten largest clones take up around 4.6% of the sample.

This sample is part of a study of T cells of healthy individuals (dated 2018 in TCRdb). This sequence was found in a human donor in good health. The receptor chain draws on TRBV7-9 and TRBJ2-7, with 9 bases matching TRBD1. The CDR3 here reads CASSYPGTGMNEQYF. In nucleotide form, the sequence is TGTGCCAGCAGCTACCCCGGGACAGGGATGAACGAGCAGTACTTC.